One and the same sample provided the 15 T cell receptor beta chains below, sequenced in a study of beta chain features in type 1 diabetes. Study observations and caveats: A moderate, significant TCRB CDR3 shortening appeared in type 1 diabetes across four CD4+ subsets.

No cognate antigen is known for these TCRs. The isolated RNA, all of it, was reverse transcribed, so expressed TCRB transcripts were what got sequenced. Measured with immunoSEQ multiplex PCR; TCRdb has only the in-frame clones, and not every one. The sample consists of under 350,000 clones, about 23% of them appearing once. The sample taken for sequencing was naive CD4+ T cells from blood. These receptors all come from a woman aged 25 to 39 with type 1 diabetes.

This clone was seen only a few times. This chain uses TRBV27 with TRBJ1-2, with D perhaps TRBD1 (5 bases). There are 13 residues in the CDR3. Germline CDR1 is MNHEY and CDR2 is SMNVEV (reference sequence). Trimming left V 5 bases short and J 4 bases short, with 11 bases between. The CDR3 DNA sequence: TGTGCCAGCAGTATGGTGGGGGGCTATGGCTACACCTTC. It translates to CASSMVGGYGYTF.

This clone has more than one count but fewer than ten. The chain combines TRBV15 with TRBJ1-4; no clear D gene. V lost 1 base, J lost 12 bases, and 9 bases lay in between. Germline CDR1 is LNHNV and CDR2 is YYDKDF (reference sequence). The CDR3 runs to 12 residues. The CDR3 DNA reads TGTGCCACCAGCAGAGTTGGGCCTCAACTGTTTTTT. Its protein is CATSRVGPQLFF.

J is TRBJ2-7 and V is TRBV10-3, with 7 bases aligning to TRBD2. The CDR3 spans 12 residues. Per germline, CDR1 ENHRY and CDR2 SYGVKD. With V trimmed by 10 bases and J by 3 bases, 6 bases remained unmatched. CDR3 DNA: TGTGCCACCGCGGGAGAATACTACGAGCAGTACTTC. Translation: CATAGEYYEQYF.

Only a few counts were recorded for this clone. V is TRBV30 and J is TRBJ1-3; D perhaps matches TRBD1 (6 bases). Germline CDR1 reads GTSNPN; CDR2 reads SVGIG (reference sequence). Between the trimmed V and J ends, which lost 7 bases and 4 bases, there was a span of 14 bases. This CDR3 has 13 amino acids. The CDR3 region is CAFSRGSGNTIYF. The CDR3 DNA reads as TGTGCCTTCTCCAGGGGATCCGGAAACACCATATATTTT. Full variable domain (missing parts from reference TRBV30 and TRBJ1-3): SQTIHQWPATLVQPVGSPLSLECTVEGTSNPNLYWYRQAAGRGLQLLFYSVGIGQISSEVPQNLSASRPQDRQFILSSKKLLLSDSGFYLCAFSRGSGNTIYFGEGSWLTVV.

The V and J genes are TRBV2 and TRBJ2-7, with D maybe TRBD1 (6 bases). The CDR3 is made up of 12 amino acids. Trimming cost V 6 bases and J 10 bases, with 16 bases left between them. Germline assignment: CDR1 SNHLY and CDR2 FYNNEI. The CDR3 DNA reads TGTGCCAGCAGCGAGGGGGTAGGAAGCCAGTACTTC. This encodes CASSEGVGSQYF. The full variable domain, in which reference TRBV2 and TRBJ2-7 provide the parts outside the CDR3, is EPEVTQTPSHQVTQMGQEVILRCVPISNHLYFYWYRQILGQKVEFLVSFYNNEISEKSEIFDDQFSVERPDGSNFTLKIRSTKLEDSAMYFCASSEGVGSQYFGPGTRLTVT.

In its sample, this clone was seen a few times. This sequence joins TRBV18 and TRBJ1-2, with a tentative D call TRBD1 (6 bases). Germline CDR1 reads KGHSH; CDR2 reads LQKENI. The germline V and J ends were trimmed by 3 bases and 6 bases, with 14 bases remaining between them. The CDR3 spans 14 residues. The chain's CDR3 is CASSPSQGMDGYTF. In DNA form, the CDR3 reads TGTGCCAGCTCACCGTCACAGGGAATGGATGGCTACACCTTC.

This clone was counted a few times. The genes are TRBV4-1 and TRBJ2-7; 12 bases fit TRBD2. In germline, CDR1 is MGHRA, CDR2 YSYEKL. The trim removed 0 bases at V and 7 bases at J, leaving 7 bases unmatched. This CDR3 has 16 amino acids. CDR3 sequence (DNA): TGCGCCAGCAGCCAAGAGACGACTAGCGGGAGTAAAGAGCAGTACTTC. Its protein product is CASSQETTSGSKEQYF.

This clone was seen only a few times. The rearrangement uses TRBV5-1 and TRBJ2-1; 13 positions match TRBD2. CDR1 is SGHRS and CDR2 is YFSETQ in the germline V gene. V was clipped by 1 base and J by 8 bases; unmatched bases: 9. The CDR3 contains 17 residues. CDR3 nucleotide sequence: TGCGCCAGCAGCTTGCTCAGGACTAGCGGGAGTATCGATGAGCAGTTCTTC. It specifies CASSLLRTSGSIDEQFF.

CDR3 nucleotide sequence: TGTGCCAGCAGTTTCTGGAAAAGGCGGGAAAGTCAAGGGGATGAGCAGTTCTTC. Translating gives CASSFWKRRESQGDEQFF. The chain is built from TRBV28 and TRBJ2-1; D perhaps matches TRBD2 (6 bases). Trimming shortened V by 3 bases and J by 8 bases, and 26 bases separated the two germline ends. The CDR3 consists of 18 residues. The germline V gene encodes CDR1 MDHEN and CDR2 SYDVKM.

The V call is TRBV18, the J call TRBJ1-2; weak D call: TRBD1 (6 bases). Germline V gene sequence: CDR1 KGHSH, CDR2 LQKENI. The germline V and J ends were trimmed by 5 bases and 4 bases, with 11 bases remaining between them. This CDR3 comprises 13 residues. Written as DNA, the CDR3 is TGTGCCAGCTCAGAAGGACAGACCTATGGCTACACCTTC. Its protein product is CASSEGQTYGYTF.

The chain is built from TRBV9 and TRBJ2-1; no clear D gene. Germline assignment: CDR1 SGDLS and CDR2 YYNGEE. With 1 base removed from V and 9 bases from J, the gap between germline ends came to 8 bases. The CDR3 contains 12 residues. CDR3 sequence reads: CASSVLGAEQFF. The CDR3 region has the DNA TGTGCCAGCAGCGTACTGGGCGCTGAGCAGTTCTTC.

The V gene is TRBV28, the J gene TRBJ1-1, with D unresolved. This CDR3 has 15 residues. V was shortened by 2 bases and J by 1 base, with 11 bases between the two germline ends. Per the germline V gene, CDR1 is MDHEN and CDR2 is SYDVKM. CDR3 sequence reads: CASSLLPRGNTEAFF. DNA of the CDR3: TGTGCCAGCAGTTTACTCCCGCGGGGGAACACTGAAGCTTTCTTT.

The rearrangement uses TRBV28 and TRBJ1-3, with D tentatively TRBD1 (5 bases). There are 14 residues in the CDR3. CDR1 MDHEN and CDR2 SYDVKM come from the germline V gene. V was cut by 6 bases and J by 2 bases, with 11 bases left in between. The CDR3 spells CASSSGQPGNTIYF. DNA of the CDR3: TGTGCCAGCAGCTCTGGACAACCTGGAAACACCATATATTTT.

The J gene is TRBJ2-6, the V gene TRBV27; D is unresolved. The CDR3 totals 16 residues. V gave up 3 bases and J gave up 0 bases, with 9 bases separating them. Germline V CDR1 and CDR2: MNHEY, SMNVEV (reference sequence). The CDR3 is CASSLPSSSGANVLTF. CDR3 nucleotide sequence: TGTGCCAGCAGTTTGCCATCGAGCTCTGGGGCCAACGTCCTGACTTTC.

This CDR3 reads CASSVTSGSFRYNEQFF. CDR3 DNA sequence: TGTGCCAGCAGCGTCACTAGCGGGAGTTTCAGATACAATGAGCAGTTCTTC. The chain is built from TRBV9 and TRBJ2-1; TRBD2 matches 11 bases. J was trimmed by 4 bases and V by 2 bases; bases with no gene match: 8. CDR1 and CDR2 (germline): SGDLS, YYNGEE. This CDR3 region has 17 residues.